The 10 T cell receptor beta chains in this list originate from one sample, sequenced in a study of blood T cells in healthy people across ages. Combining a sample-barcoded 5' primer with a J-beta primer mix, a second PCR ran for roughly 6 to 11 cycles. TCRdb recomputed calls from the 5' RACE reads with MiXCR, one row per CDR3 protein. The sample gives approximately 900,000 distinct CDR3 sequences, 25% to 35% of which show up once; 10% to 13% is in the top ten. The data also belong to a second study, concerning T cells of mothers and their children.

Sequenced: blood. These receptors were obtained from a woman in her thirties or forties in good health.

This rearrangement joins TRBV6-5 to TRBJ1-1, with no clear D. V was shortened by 0 bases and J by 0 bases, with 17 bases between the two germline ends. The germline gives CDR1 MNHEY, CDR2 SVGAGI. The CDR3 length is 18 residues. CDR3 in amino acids: CASSYSTADYTLNTEAFF. CDR3 bases: TGTGCCAGCAGTTACTCGACTGCAGACTACACTTTGAACACTGAAGCTTTCTTT.

The chain links TRBV28 to TRBJ1-2, with 7 bases lining up with TRBD1. CDR3 length equals 14 residues. After removal of 1 base from V and 4 bases from J, the junction contained 3 bases not matched to a gene. The V gene's germline CDR1 is MDHEN and CDR2 SYDVKM. DNA for the CDR3: TGTGCCAGCAGTTTATACAGGGGAGGCTATGGCTACACCTTC. Its protein product is CASSLYRGGYGYTF.

This clonotype was found many times. The chain is built from TRBV4-3 and TRBJ2-5; D possibly matches TRBD1 or TRBD2 (5 bases each). V shed 0 bases and J shed 5 bases, with 13 bases lying between them. Germline V gene lookup returns CDR1 LGHNA and CDR2 YSLEER. CDR3 size: 15 residues. CDR3 loop: CASSQDLGVRETQYF. The CDR3 DNA follows: TGCGCCAGCAGCCAAGATTTGGGGGTCCGGGAGACCCAGTACTTC.

The chain is built from TRBV28 and TRBJ2-2, with 7 positions matching TRBD2. The CDR3 length is 16 residues. The junction had 12 bases not matched to a gene; V was cut back by 7 bases and J by 4 bases. Germline assignment: CDR1 MDHEN and CDR2 SYDVKM. CDR3: CASIPGAGGGTGELFF. The CDR3 nucleotides read TGTGCCAGCATCCCTGGGGCCGGCGGGGGCACCGGGGAGCTGTTTTTT.

This clonotype was counted between two and nine times. V and J are TRBV5-4 and TRBJ2-5, with D tentatively TRBD1 or TRBD2 (6 bases each). TRBJ2-7 matches the DNA end more closely, so the J call is doubtful. Germline CDR1 reads SGHNT; CDR2 reads YYREEE (reference sequence). This CDR3 region has 14 residues. The CDR3 loop reads CASSLTRGQNEQYF. For the CDR3, the DNA is TGTGCCAGCAGCTTGACTCGGGGGCAGAACGAGCAGTACTTC.

This chain connects TRBV29-1 to TRBJ1-2; a possible D gene is TRBD1 (6 bases). Germline CDR1 reads SQVTM; CDR2 reads ANQGSEA. The V and J ends lost 7 bases and 4 bases respectively, with 19 bases between them. This CDR3 is 14 amino acids long. CDR3 sequence: CSASEGDLGYGYTF. The CDR3 bases are TGCAGCGCCTCGGAGGGGGACCTAGGCTATGGCTACACCTTC.

V is TRBV18 and J is TRBJ1-1, with unresolved D. Trimming removed 3 bases at V and 7 bases at J, with 15 bases between. The CDR3 contains 14 residues. Germline V gene sequence: CDR1 KGHSH, CDR2 LQKENI. CDR3 in amino acids: CASSPSASVNEAFF. CDR3 sequence (DNA): TGTGCCAGCTCACCGTCTGCGTCTGTCAATGAAGCTTTCTTT.

The V gene is TRBV2, the J gene TRBJ2-5; D not resolved. Trimming left V 1 base short and J 11 bases short, with 14 bases between. CDR3 length: 13 amino acids. Germline V lookup: CDR1 SNHLY, CDR2 FYNNEI. The CDR3 loop reads CASSEEGINEQYF. CDR3 bases: TGTGCCAGCAGTGAAGAAGGGATCAATGAGCAGTACTTC.

This clonotype has just a few counts. The chain recombines TRBV21-1 with TRBJ1-2; the table's D call, TRBD1, was not checked against the DNA. TRBV21-1 is a pseudogene locus. The CDR3 length is 16 residues. The CDR3, as DNA: TGTGCCAGCAGCAAACAGAAAGGGGGCTATGGCTATGGCTACACCTTC. It translates to CASSKQKGGYGYGYTF.

This sequence joins TRBV5-1 and TRBJ2-2; 7 nucleotides match TRBD1. From germline, CDR1 is SGHRS and CDR2 YFSETQ. V trimming: 5 bases; J trimming: 2 bases; junction bases outside the gene matches: 6. The CDR3 spans 15 residues. This CDR3 reads CASRTGQVNTGELFF. The CDR3 DNA reads TGCGCCAGCAGGACAGGACAGGTCAACACCGGGGAGCTGTTTTTT.